This is a list of T cell receptor beta chains from one sample in a study of brain metastases from non-small cell lung cancer. Clones were read by immunoSEQ multiplex PCR, and TCRdb kept only the in-frame ones, dropping some. The sample records 4,300 or so clones, about 86% being singletons. Sequenced material: primary lung tumor tissue. These receptors originate from a donor aged 40 or older with non-small cell lung cancer. Each CDR3 is given with its conserved first and last residue. A D gene is named only where the DNA matches it firmly. The listing skips clone size in some rows; elsewhere it reads once, few, many or a size class.

clone size	V gene	D gene	J gene	CDR3 protein	CDR3 DNA
-	TRBV10-3	TRBD1	TRBJ1-1	CAISGTGQANTEAFF	TGTGCCATCAGTGGAACCGGACAGGCGAACACTGAAGCTTTCTTT
-	TRBV4-3	-	TRBJ1-6	CASSQDSYSRGSPLHF	TGCGCCAGCAGCCAAGATAGTTACTCAAGGGGGTCACCCCTCCACTTT
-	TRBV7-2	TRBD1	TRBJ1-1	CASSLMSTGGERAFF	TGTGCCAGCAGCTTAATGTCGACAGGGGGCGAGAGGGCTTTCTTT
-	TRBV18	TRBD1	TRBJ2-1	CASSSTGTGGYNEQFF	TGTGCCAGCTCATCAACCGGGACAGGGGGCTACAATGAGCAGTTCTTC
-	TRBV28	-	TRBJ1-1	CAIWVNTEAFF	TGTGCCATCTGGGTGAACACTGAAGCTTTCTTT
-	TRBV5-8	-	TRBJ2-2	CASSVVATSNTGELFF	TGTGCCAGCAGCGTTGTCGCGACATCGAACACCGGGGAGCTGTTTTTT
-	TRBV7-2	-	TRBJ1-2	CASSLGGGNSNYGYTF	TGTGCCAGCAGCTTGGGCGGCGGAAATTCTAACTATGGCTACACCTTC
once	TRBV7-8	-	TRBJ2-1	CASSQEGGPQYNEQFF	TGTGCCAGCAGCCAGGAGGGGGGGCCTCAATACAATGAGCAGTTCTTC
-	TRBV27	-	TRBJ1-4	CASSRTVREKLFF	TGTGCCAGCAGTCGGACAGTTCGTGAAAAACTGTTTTTT
-	TRBV7-2	TRBD2	TRBJ2-5	CASRPSQAGDPGTQYF	TGTGCCAGCAGGCCCTCGCAAGCGGGGGACCCAGGCACCCAGTACTTC
once	TRBV4-3	TRBD2	TRBJ2-3	CASSQARLAGARKRTDTQYF	TGCGCCAGCAGCCAAGCCCGACTAGCGGGAGCCAGAAAGCGCACAGATACACAGTATTTT
-	TRBV7-3	-	TRBJ2-5	CASSPDPTGGAQYF	TGTGCCAGCAGCCCCGACCCTACCGGCGGGGCCCAGTACTTC
-	TRBV24-1	TRBD1	TRBJ2-2	CATSADRDGRELFF	TGTGCCACCAGCGCGGACAGGGACGGCAGGGAGCTGTTTTTT
-	TRBV29-1	-	TRBJ1-1	CSVIGAMNTEAFF	TGCAGCGTTATAGGCGCAATGAACACTGAAGCTTTCTTT
-	TRBV2	-	TRBJ2-5	CASQNTGLETQYF	TGTGCCAGCCAGAACACAGGTCTGGAGACCCAGTACTTC
-	TRBV3-1/TRBV3-2	-	TRBJ2-2	CASSQGWRHQTGELFF	TGTGCCAGCAGCCAAGGATGGAGACATCAGACCGGGGAGCTGTTTTTT
few	TRBV6-2/TRBV6-3	-	TRBJ1-1	CASSRIDRHTEAFF	TGTGCCAGCAGTCGCATCGACAGACACACTGAAGCTTTCTTT
-	TRBV12-3/TRBV12-4	TRBD2	TRBJ2-5	CASRGSGVETQYF	TGTGCCAGCAGGGGTAGCGGGGTAGAGACCCAGTACTTC
-	TRBV4-1	TRBD1	TRBJ2-3	CASSQLGQGTTDTQYF	TGCGCCAGCAGCCAGTTAGGACAGGGGACCACAGATACGCAGTATTTT
-	TRBV2	-	TRBJ2-3	CASSVETDTQYF	TGTGCCAGCAGTGTTGAGACAGATACGCAGTATTTT
-	TRBV18	TRBD1	TRBJ2-1	CASSPGQAMFYNEQFF	TGTGCCAGCTCACCGGGACAGGCCATGTTCTACAATGAGCAGTTCTTC
-	TRBV7-3	TRBD1	TRBJ2-3	CASSPQGTGMLAQYF	TGTGCCAGCAGCCCCCAGGGGACAGGGATGTTGGCGCAGTATTTT
-	TRBV12-5	TRBD1	TRBJ1-4	CASGIGTGMIPDPEKLFF	TGTGCTAGTGGAATTGGGACAGGGATGATTCCCGACCCGGAAAAACTGTTTTTT
-	TRBV29-1	-	TRBJ2-5	CSVEVEGAGETQYF	TGCAGCGTTGAAGTGGAGGGGGCGGGAGAGACCCAGTACTTC
once	TRBV19	TRBD2	TRBJ2-1	CASSMVAGGLNEQFF	TGTGCCAGTAGTATGGTAGCGGGGGGTCTCAATGAGCAGTTCTTC
-	TRBV7-2	-	TRBJ1-5	CASSSQGRQPQHF	TGTGCCAGCAGCTCCCAGGGGCGACAGCCCCAGCATTTT
-	TRBV5-5	-	TRBJ1-6	CASSIVTGTDSPLHF	TGTGCCAGCAGCATCGTGACAGGAACTGATTCACCCCTCCACTTT
-	TRBV9	-	TRBJ2-2	CASSAFGGELFF	TGTGCCAGCAGCGCCTTTGGCGGGGAGCTGTTTTTT
-	TRBV7-2	-	TRBJ1-2	CASNLRGVDGYTF	TGTGCCAGCAACTTAAGAGGGGTCGATGGCTACACCTTC
-	TRBV4-3	TRBD1	TRBJ2-3	CASSQEKTGADTQYF	TGCGCCAGCAGCCAGGAAAAGACAGGGGCAGATACGCAGTATTTT
-	TRBV4-3	-	TRBJ1-1	CASSQDLRDPEAFF	TGCGCCAGCAGCCAAGATCTAAGGGACCCTGAAGCTTTCTTT